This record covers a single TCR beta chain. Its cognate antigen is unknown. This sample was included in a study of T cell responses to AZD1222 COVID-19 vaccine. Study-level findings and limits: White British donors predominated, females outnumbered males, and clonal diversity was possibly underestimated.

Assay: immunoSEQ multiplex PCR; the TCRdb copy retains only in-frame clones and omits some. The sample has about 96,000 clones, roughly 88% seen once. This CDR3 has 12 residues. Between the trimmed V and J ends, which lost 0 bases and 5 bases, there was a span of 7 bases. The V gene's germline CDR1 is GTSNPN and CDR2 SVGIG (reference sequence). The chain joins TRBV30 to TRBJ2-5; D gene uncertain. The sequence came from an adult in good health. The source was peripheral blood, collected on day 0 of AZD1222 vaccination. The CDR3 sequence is CAWSVGGETQYF. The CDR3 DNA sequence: TGTGCCTGGAGTGTAGGTGGGGAGACCCAGTACTTC. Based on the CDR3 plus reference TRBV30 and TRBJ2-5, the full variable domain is SQTIHQWPATLVQPVGSPLSLECTVEGTSNPNLYWYRQAAGRGLQLLFYSVGIGQISSEVPQNLSASRPQDRQFILSSKKLLLSDSGFYLCAWSVGGETQYFGPGTRLLVL.